Following are 10 T cell receptor beta chains from one sample sequenced in a study of a mutant IDH1 vaccine in newly diagnosed glioma. The table came from immunoSEQ multiplex PCR; TCRdb's copy has only in-frame clones and leaves some out. The data contain 85,000 to 100,000 clones, roughly 85% of them seen just once; the ten biggest clones take up 7.4%. The time point: baseline, week 1 (first vaccination visit). Treatment reported: pre-vaccination baseline after standard-of-care therapy. The starting material was PBMCs, obtained from a glioma patient treated with radiotherapy, temozolomide or both. All receptors derive from a woman in her 50s with glioma.

The genes are TRBV5-1 and TRBJ1-3, with D tentatively TRBD1 (6 bases). CDR1 and CDR2 from the germline V gene are SGHRS and YFSETQ. The CDR3 contains 15 residues. The V end was cut by 4 bases, the J end by 0 bases, with 11 bases between. CDR3 loop: CASSKGHVSGNTIYF. The CDR3 nucleotides are TGCGCCAGCAGCAAGGGACATGTCTCTGGAAACACCATATATTTT.

This clone was seen only a few times. This chain connects TRBV7-2 to TRBJ2-7, with 9 bases lining up with TRBD2. CDR1 and CDR2 from the germline V gene are SGHTA and FQGNSA. The V gene end was trimmed by 7 bases and the J gene end by 2 bases; junction bases not matched to a gene: 9. CDR3 size: 15 residues. For the CDR3, the DNA is TGTGCCAGCACCCAGACTAGCGGTAATCCCTACGAGCAGTACTTC. Protein sequence: CASTQTSGNPYEQYF.

J is TRBJ2-7 and V is TRBV27; TRBD2 aligns across 10 bases. From germline, CDR1 is MNHEY and CDR2 SMNVEV (reference sequence). This CDR3 contains 14 residues. Trimming cost V 8 bases and J 4 bases; bases outside gene matches: 8. The CDR3 protein is CASGDGLAVYEQYF. CDR3 sequence (DNA): TGTGCCAGCGGGGATGGACTAGCGGTATACGAGCAGTACTTC.

The gene calls are TRBV5-6 and TRBJ2-1; 8 bases match TRBD2. V lost 1 base and J lost 2; bases outside the gene matches: 5. Germline CDR1 SGHDT, CDR2 YYEEEE. This CDR3 contains 16 residues. The CDR3 nucleotides are TGTGCCAGCAGCTTGTGGTCGCGGGGGGCCTACAATGAGCAGTTCTTC. It codes for CASSLWSRGAYNEQFF.

The chain has TRBV7-9 and TRBJ2-7; D is possibly TRBD1 (5 bases). V lost 5 bases to trimming and J lost 2 bases, with 13 bases between them. The CDR3 totals 14 residues. Germline-derived CDR1 and CDR2 are SEHNR and FQNEAQ (reference sequence). The chain's CDR3 is CASSPPAGPYEQYF. The CDR3 DNA follows: TGTGCCAGCAGCCCGCCGGCAGGGCCCTACGAGCAGTACTTC.

The chain links TRBV19 to TRBJ1-2, with D hard to call. CDR1 LNHDA and CDR2 SQIVND come from the germline V gene (reference sequence). This CDR3 spans 14 amino acids. Trimming cost V 1 base and J 8 bases, with 14 bases left between them. CDR3 amino acids: CASSIGQALGGYTF. The CDR3 nucleotides read TGTGCCAGTAGTATAGGGCAGGCCCTCGGGGGCTACACCTTC.

This chain connects TRBV6-6 to TRBJ1-3; no firm D call. This CDR3 comprises 14 residues. Germline lookup yields CDR1 MNHNY and CDR2 SVGAGI (reference sequence). With 0 bases removed from V and 8 bases from J, the gap between germline ends came to 11 bases. This chain's CDR3 is CASSYSTASYTIYF. The CDR3, as DNA: TGTGCCAGCAGTTACTCGACGGCATCTTACACCATATATTTT.

This chain links TRBV7-9 with TRBJ2-3, with TRBD2 identical over 12 bases. The germline V gene has CDR1 SEHNR and CDR2 FQNEAQ (reference sequence). The CDR3 extends over 15 amino acids. J was trimmed by 14 bases and V by 5 bases; bases with no gene match: 14. CDR3 DNA sequence: TGTGCCAGCAGCCCCCGACTAGCGGGGGCCCTGCGCTGGTATTTT. This encodes CASSPRLAGALRWYF.

This clone was observed a single time. CDR3 region: CASSPGQGSNYGYTF. The CDR3 DNA is TGCGCCAGCAGCCCCGGACAGGGGAGCAACTATGGCTACACCTTC. The rearrangement uses TRBV4-1 and TRBJ1-2; TRBD1 matches 9 bases. Germline trimming cut 4 bases from V and 2 bases from J; bases unmatched to any gene: 5. Germline V gene lookup returns CDR1 MGHRA and CDR2 YSYEKL. This CDR3 is 15 amino acids long.

The gene calls are TRBV19 and TRBJ2-7, with D perhaps TRBD1 or TRBD2 (5 bases each). Trimming stripped 3 bases from V and 3 bases from J, with 9 bases between. Germline CDR1 LNHDA, CDR2 SQIVND (reference sequence). The CDR3 has 13 amino acids. CDR3 sequence: CASSIGGYYEQYF. The CDR3 coding sequence is TGTGCCAGTAGTATTGGGGGATACTACGAGCAGTACTTC.